This is a list of T cell receptor beta chains from one sample in a study of blood T cell repertoires in COVID-19. The repertoire was sequenced with immunoSEQ multiplex PCR; TCRdb's copy has only in-frame clones and lacks some. The sample carries about 280,000 clones, around 85% recorded once. Sequencing was done on a sample of PBMCs or T cells enriched from blood (not recorded which). The receptors come from a woman aged 50 to 60 who had recovered from COVID-19. The CDR3 runs from the conserved cysteine through the conserved F or W. A D gene is named only where the DNA matches it firmly. Some rows have no size entry. The others give once, few or many, or a class for an expanded clone.

TRBJ2-2 | TRBV27 | . | TRBD1 | CASSWTGAGELFF | TGTGCCAGCAGTTGGACAGGGGCCGGGGAGCTGTTTTTT
TRBJ2-1 | TRBV5-6 | few | TRBD2 | CASSFGRGGSYNEQFF | TGTGCCAGCAGCTTTGGTCGGGGGGGCTCCTACAATGAGCAGTTCTTC
TRBJ2-3 | TRBV7-2 | . | . | CASSPIRASTQYF | TGTGCCAGCAGCCCGATTCGAGCTTCGACGCAGTATTTT
TRBJ1-2 | TRBV30 | . | TRBD1 | CASRTGGYGGYTF | TGTGCCTCCCGGACAGGGGGCTACGGTGGCTACACCTTC
TRBJ1-2 | TRBV9 | . | . | CASSPPTPSGRDGYTF | TGTGCCAGCAGCCCCCCCACCCCATCAGGGAGGGATGGCTACACCTTC
TRBJ1-1 | TRBV12-5 | once | . | CASGLGVNTEAFF | TGTGCTAGTGGTTTAGGGGTGAACACTGAAGCTTTCTTT
TRBJ1-5 | TRBV2 | . | . | CASSPSPDQPQHF | TGTGCCAGCAGTCCTTCCCCAGATCAGCCCCAGCATTTT
TRBJ1-2 | TRBV7-9 | . | . | CASSLPGGGGYTF | TGTGCCAGCAGCTTACCCGGGGGTGGTGGCTACACCTTC
TRBJ2-2 | TRBV5-4 | . | . | CASSLDPGSTGELFF | TGTGCCAGCAGCTTGGATCCAGGGTCCACCGGGGAGCTGTTTTTT
TRBJ1-4 | TRBV15 | . | . | CATSRGSGNGEKLFF | TGTGCCACCAGCAGAGGATCAGGGAATGGCGAAAAACTGTTTTTT
TRBJ1-6 | TRBV3-1/TRBV3-2 | . | . | CASSQESGSSYNSPLHF | TGTGCCAGCAGCCAAGAATCCGGGAGCTCCTATAATTCACCCCTCCACTTT
TRBJ2-5 | TRBV5-4 | . | TRBD2 | CASSRPGGGQETQYF | TGTGCCAGCAGCAGACCTGGCGGGGGGCAAGAGACCCAGTACTTC
TRBJ1-1 | TRBV29-1 | . | TRBD1 | CSVGTGVTEAFF | TGCAGCGTTGGGACAGGGGTCACTGAAGCTTTCTTT
TRBJ1-6 | TRBV13 | . | . | CASSLGQAGTSSPLHF | TGTGCCAGCAGCTTAGGGCAGGCCGGCACGTCCTCACCCCTCCACTTT
TRBJ2-1 | TRBV3-1/TRBV3-2 | once | . | CASSQESAAQWGQFF | TGTGCCAGCAGCCAGGAGTCAGCGGCTCAATGGGGGCAGTTCTTC
TRBJ2-1 | TRBV5-5 | . | . | CASSVQGELNEQFF | TGTGCCAGCAGCGTGCAGGGTGAGCTCAATGAGCAGTTCTTC
TRBJ1-3 | TRBV4-1 | . | TRBD1 | CASSPLDRAGNTIYF | TGCGCCAGCAGCCCCCTGGACAGGGCCGGAAACACCATATATTTT
TRBJ1-4 | TRBV7-9 | . | . | CASSLLQGNEKLFF | TGTGCCAGCAGCCTTTTACAGGGAAATGAAAAACTGTTTTTT
TRBJ1-1 | TRBV3-1/TRBV3-2 | . | TRBD1 | CASSQLVRGLDTEAFF | TGTGCCAGCAGCCAACTAGTCAGGGGGCTCGACACTGAAGCTTTCTTT
TRBJ1-2 | TRBV30 | . | TRBD1 | CAWSGTGDYGYTF | TGTGCCTGGAGTGGGACAGGTGACTATGGCTACACCTTC
TRBJ1-2 | TRBV11-2 | once | . | CASSSLWGESGYTF | TGTGCCAGCAGCTCCCTTTGGGGGGAATCTGGCTACACCTTC
TRBJ2-7 | TRBV19 | . | TRBD2 | CASSPRDPAGEEQYF | TGTGCCAGTAGTCCGCGCGACCCAGCGGGAGAGGAGCAGTACTTC
TRBJ2-7 | TRBV2 | . | . | CASRNYYNRDEQYF | TGTGCCAGCAGAAACTACTATAACAGGGACGAGCAGTACTTC
TRBJ2-3 | TRBV27 | . | TRBD2 | CASSPNPRMREGTDTQYF | TGTGCCAGCAGTCCTAATCCTCGAATGCGGGAGGGCACAGATACGCAGTATTTT
TRBJ2-1 | TRBV19 | . | TRBD2 | CASSITSREVEQFF | TGTGCCAGTAGTATAACCTCCCGGGAGGTTGAGCAGTTCTTC
TRBJ1-3 | TRBV10-3 | . | TRBD1 | CATDRGQGGDTIYF | TGTGCCACCGACCGAGGACAGGGAGGCGACACCATATATTTT
TRBJ1-2 | TRBV27 | . | . | CASSLGTRYGYTF | TGTGCCAGCAGTTTAGGGACTCGGTATGGCTACACCTTC
TRBJ2-5 | TRBV19 | . | TRBD2 | CASSLAGVGETQYF | TGTGCCAGTAGTCTAGCGGGGGTGGGGGAGACCCAGTACTTC
TRBJ2-7 | TRBV7-9 | . | TRBD2 | CASSSSGGTPYEQYF | TGTGCCAGCAGCTCATCGGGGGGGACACCGTACGAGCAGTACTTC
TRBJ2-2 | TRBV5-6 | . | . | CASSQKEGKLFF | TGTGCCAGCAGTCAAAAGGAGGGGAAGCTGTTTTTT
TRBJ2-1 | TRBV23-1 | . | TRBD2 | CASSHPGLAGDEQFF | TGCGCCAGCAGTCACCCTGGACTAGCGGGAGACGAGCAGTTCTTC
TRBJ1-1 | TRBV6-2/TRBV6-3 | . | . | CASSPGRNTEAFF | TGTGCCAGCAGTCCCGGGAGAAACACTGAAGCTTTCTTT
TRBJ2-3 | TRBV6-4 | . | . | CASSLTGNPRDTQYF | TGTGCCAGCAGTCTCACCGGGAACCCTCGAGATACGCAGTATTTT
TRBJ1-6 | TRBV7-2 | . | . | CASSFLAGANSPLHF | TGTGCCAGCAGCTTTCTGGCAGGGGCCAATTCACCCCTCCACTTT
TRBJ2-1 | TRBV19 | few | . | CASSMRLFNEQFF | TGTGCCAGTAGTATGCGGCTTTTCAATGAGCAGTTCTTC
TRBJ2-1 | TRBV11-1 | . | TRBD2 | CASSRSSGAYNEQFF | TGTGCCAGCAGCCGTTCTAGCGGGGCCTACAATGAGCAGTTCTTC
TRBJ2-5 | TRBV6-1 | . | TRBD1 | CASSEWETGGKETQYF | TGTGCCAGCAGTGAATGGGAGACAGGGGGAAAAGAGACCCAGTACTTC
TRBJ2-3 | TRBV7-9 | . | . | CASSLALSTDTQYF | TGTGCCAGCAGCTTAGCGCTAAGCACAGATACGCAGTATTTT
TRBJ1-2 | TRBV7-9 | . | . | CASSRDIYGYTF | TGTGCCAGCAGCCGGGACATCTATGGCTACACCTTC
TRBJ1-3 | TRBV27 | . | . | CASSLNRPAAGNTIYF | TGTGCCAGCAGTTTAAACAGGCCTGCTGCTGGAAACACCATATATTTT
TRBJ2-1 | TRBV3-1/TRBV3-2 | . | TRBD2 | CASSRGSAGGGEQFF | TGTGCCAGCAGCCGAGGGTCGGCGGGGGGGGGTGAGCAGTTCTTC
TRBJ2-2 | TRBV6-1 | once | TRBD1 | CASGQVNTGELFF | TGTGCCAGCGGACAGGTTAACACCGGGGAGCTGTTTTTT
TRBJ1-1 | TRBV14 | . | . | CASSLYRDEAFF | TGTGCCAGCAGCCTCTACAGGGATGAAGCTTTCTTT
TRBJ2-7 | TRBV6-2/TRBV6-3 | . | TRBD1 | CASSDPGQGSYEQYF | TGTGCCAGCAGTGACCCGGGACAGGGATCCTACGAGCAGTACTTC
TRBJ1-1 | TRBV19 | . | TRBD1 | CASIEGQGSTEAFF | TGTGCCAGTATAGAGGGACAGGGATCTACTGAAGCTTTCTTT
TRBJ1-2 | TRBV10-3 | . | . | CAISDGSGSNYGYTF | TGTGCCATCAGTGATGGGTCAGGATCTAACTATGGCTACACCTTC
TRBJ2-6 | TRBV5-1 | . | . | CASSVDSSGANVLTF | TGCGCCAGCAGCGTGGACAGCTCTGGGGCCAACGTCCTGACTTTC
TRBJ1-6 | TRBV9 | . | TRBD1 | CASSGRQGVSPLHF | TGTGCCAGCAGCGGCAGACAGGGGGTTTCACCCCTCCACTTT
TRBJ1-1 | TRBV12-3/TRBV12-4 | . | . | CASSFSGNTEAFF | TGTGCCAGCAGTTTCTCAGGGAACACTGAAGCTTTCTTT
TRBJ1-1 | TRBV19 | . | TRBD1 | CASKTGPEAFF | TGTGCCAGCAAGACAGGGCCTGAAGCTTTCTTT
TRBJ2-1 | TRBV9 | once | TRBD2 | CASSVLAGTYNEQFF | TGTGCCAGCAGCGTACTAGCGGGGACCTACAATGAGCAGTTCTTC
TRBJ1-2 | TRBV4-1 | few | . | CASSQEPGFYGYTF | TGCGCCAGCAGCCAAGAGCCGGGATTCTATGGCTACACCTTC
TRBJ1-3 | TRBV10-3 | . | TRBD1 | CAISGDRFRNTIYF | TGTGCCATCAGTGGGGACAGGTTCAGAAACACCATATATTTT